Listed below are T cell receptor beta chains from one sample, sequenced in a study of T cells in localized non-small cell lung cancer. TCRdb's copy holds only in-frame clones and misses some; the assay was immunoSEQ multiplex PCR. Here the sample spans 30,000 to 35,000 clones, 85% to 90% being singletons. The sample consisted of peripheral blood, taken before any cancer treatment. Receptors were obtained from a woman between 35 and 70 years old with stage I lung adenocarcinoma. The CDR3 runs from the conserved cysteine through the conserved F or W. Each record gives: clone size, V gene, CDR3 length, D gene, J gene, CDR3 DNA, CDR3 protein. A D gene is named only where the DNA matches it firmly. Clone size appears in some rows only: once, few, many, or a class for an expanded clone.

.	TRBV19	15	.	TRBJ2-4	TGTGCCAGTAGTCCCAGCCGGGGGGCCAAAAACATTCAGTACTTC	CASSPSRGAKNIQYF
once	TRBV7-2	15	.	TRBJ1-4	TGTGCCAGCAGCTTAGGACAGTCAACTAATGAAAAACTGTTTTTT	CASSLGQSTNEKLFF
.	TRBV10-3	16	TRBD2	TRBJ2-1	TGTGCCATCAGTGGTCGGGGGGGGAGCTCCTACAATGAGCAGTTCTTC	CAISGRGGSSYNEQFF
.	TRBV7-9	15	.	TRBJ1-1	TGTGCCAGCAGCCTACAAACCCCACGGAACACTGAAGCTTTCTTT	CASSLQTPRNTEAFF
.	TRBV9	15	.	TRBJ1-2	TGTGCCAGCAGCCTAGACGGCGGAGCTAACTATGGCTACATCTTC	CASSLDGGANYGYIF
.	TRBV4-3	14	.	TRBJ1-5	TGCGCCAGCAGCCAAGACAGGGGTGTTCAGCCCCAGCATTTT	CASSQDRGVQPQHF
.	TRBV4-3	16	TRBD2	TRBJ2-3	TGCGCCAGCAGTCAGATATTCGGGGGGGTCACAGATACGCAGTATTTT	CASSQIFGGVTDTQYF
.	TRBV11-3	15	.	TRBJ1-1	TGTGCCAGCAGCTTCTCCGGTGGGGCGGGGACTGAAGCTTTCTTT	CASSFSGGAGTEAFF
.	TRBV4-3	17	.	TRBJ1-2	TGCGCCAGCAGCCAAGATCCGGGGGCGGGGGGCTCCTATGGCTACACCTTC	CASSQDPGAGGSYGYTF
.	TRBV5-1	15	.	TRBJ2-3	TGCGCCAGCAGCCCACTAGGCCCTAGCACAGATACGCAGTATTTT	CASSPLGPSTDTQYF
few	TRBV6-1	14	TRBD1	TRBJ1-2	TGTGCCAGCAGCCGCGGACAGGGAAGCTATGGCTACACCTTC	CASSRGQGSYGYTF
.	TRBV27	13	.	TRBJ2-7	TGTGCCAGCAGCTACCAAGGGGCCTACGAGCAGTACTTC	CASSYQGAYEQYF
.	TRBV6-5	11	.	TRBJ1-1	TGTGCCAGCAGTTACTCGGGGGGAGCTTTCTTT	CASSYSGGAFF
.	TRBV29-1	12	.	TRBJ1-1	TGCAGCGTTAGTCTCGGGAACACTGAAGCTTTCTTT	CSVSLGNTEAFF
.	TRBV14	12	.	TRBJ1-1	TGTGCCAGCAGCCAAGAAACCACTGAAGCTTTCTTT	CASSQETTEAFF
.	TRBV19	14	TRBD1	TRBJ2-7	TGTGCCAGTTCCCTACAGGGGGGCTCCTACGAGCAGTACTTC	CASSLQGGSYEQYF
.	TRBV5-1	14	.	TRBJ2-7	TGCGCCAGCAGCTCCGGACAGTTCCCCTACGAGCAGTACTTC	CASSSGQFPYEQYF
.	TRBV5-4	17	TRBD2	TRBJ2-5	TGTGCCAGCAGCTTGAGGGGAGCGGGAGGGGTAAGGGAGACCCAGTACTTC	CASSLRGAGGVRETQYF
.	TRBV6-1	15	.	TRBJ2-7	TGTGCCAGCAGTGAAGAGGGACTGCAACCGGACGAGCAGTACTTC	CASSEEGLQPDEQYF
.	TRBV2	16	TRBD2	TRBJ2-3	TGTGCCAGCAGTTATCACGGGGGGTCCGCCACAGATACGCAGTATTTT	CASSYHGGSATDTQYF
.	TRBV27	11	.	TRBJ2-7	TGTGCCAGCAGTTCTGGGACGGAGCAGTACTTC	CASSSGTEQYF
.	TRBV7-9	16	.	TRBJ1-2	TGTGCCAGCAGCTGGGCGACAGGACTGTTAACTACTGGCTACACCTTC	CASSWATGLLTTGYTF
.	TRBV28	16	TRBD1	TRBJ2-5	TGTGCCAGCAGTTTTGGACAGGGGGACGATCAAGAGACCCAGTACTTC	CASSFGQGDDQETQYF
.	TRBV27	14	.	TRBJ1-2	TGTGCCAGCAGTCCCCCGTATGGGGTTGGTGGCTACACCTTC	CASSPPYGVGGYTF
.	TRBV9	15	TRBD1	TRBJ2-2	TGTGCCAGCAGCGTGGACAGGGTCAACACCGGGGAGCTGTTTTTT	CASSVDRVNTGELFF
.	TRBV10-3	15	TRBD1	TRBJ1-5	TGTGCCATCAGTGAAGGGACAGGGTCTAATCAGCCCCAGCATTTT	CAISEGTGSNQPQHF
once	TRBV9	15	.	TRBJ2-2	TGTGCCAGCAGCTCCCGCGGGGGCTACACCGGGGAGCTGTTTTTT	CASSSRGGYTGELFF
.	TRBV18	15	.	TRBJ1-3	TGTGCCAGCTCACCAAACGCTCTCCGAGGAAACACCATATATTTT	CASSPNALRGNTIYF
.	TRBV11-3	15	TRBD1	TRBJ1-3	TGTGCCAGCAGCCCCCAGACAGGGCCTGGAAACACCATATATTTT	CASSPQTGPGNTIYF
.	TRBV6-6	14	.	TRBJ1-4	TGTGCCAGCAGTTACCCGGGACGGGACGAAAAACTGTTTTTT	CASSYPGRDEKLFF
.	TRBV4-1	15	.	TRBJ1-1	TGCGCCAGCCAAAGTCAGGGACGGGGGAACACTGAAGCTTTCTTT	CASQSQGRGNTEAFF
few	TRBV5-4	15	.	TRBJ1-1	TGTGCCAGCAGCTTCCAGGGGTCGGTCAACACTGAAGCTTTCTTT	CASSFQGSVNTEAFF